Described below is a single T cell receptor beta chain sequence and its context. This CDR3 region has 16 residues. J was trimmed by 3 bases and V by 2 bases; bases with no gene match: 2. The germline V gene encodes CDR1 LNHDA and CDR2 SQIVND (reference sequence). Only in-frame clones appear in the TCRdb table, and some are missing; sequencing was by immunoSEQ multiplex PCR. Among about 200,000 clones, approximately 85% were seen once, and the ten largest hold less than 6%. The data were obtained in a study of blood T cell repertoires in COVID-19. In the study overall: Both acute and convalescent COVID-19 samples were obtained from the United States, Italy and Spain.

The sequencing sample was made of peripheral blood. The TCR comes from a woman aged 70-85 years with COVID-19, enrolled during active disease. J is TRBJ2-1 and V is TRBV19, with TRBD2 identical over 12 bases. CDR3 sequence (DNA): TGTGCCAGTAGTATATCGGGACTAGCGGGCTACAATGAGCAGTTCTTC. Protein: CASSISGLAGYNEQFF.